This paragraph reports one TCR beta chain. Its antigen is currently unknown. Unique molecular identifiers were incorporated during preparation of the TCRbeta library. Using its own MiXCR run on the PCR reads, TCRdb lists one record per CDR3 protein. The sample carries approximately 980,000 distinct CDR3 sequences, roughly 31% recorded once. J lost 4 bases, V lost 6 bases, and 3 bases had no gene match. CDR3 length: 14 residues. Looked up from germline, CDR1 is SEHNR and CDR2 is FQNEAQ (reference sequence). The entry originates in a study of T-cell reconstitution after alpha-beta-depleted transplantation in children. General observations from the study: Reports say that about two months after transplant, the alpha-beta T cells came out of several hundred graft clones that had expanded. Newly made T cells mostly supplied T-cell counts and diversity one year after transplant. Where some patients showed high TCRbeta diversity at day 60, it came from recipient T cells and thymic progenitors that had survived.

This receptor was obtained from a boy less than two years old who had a stem cell transplant for SCID, so the T cells may come from the graft donor. The sample consisted of PBMCs, mostly from graft donor cells, taken 360 days after TCRalphabeta/CD19-depleted stem cell transplant. The rearrangement joins TRBV7-9 to TRBJ2-1; 10 bases agree with TRBD2. The CDR3 protein is CASRRTSGYNEQFF. The CDR3 bases are TGTGCCAGCAGGCGGACTAGCGGTTACAATGAGCAGTTCTTC.